Sequencing of this TCR beta chain was carried out in a study of identical twins. Overall study findings and caveats: Out-of-frame beta sequences exhibited a weaker degree of excess twin sharing. Modelling approaches yielded underestimates of out-of-frame TCR alpha sharing between monozygotic twins. Rather than following the same donors, the conclusions depended on cross-sectional statistical analysis.

Template switching added a universal primer site, and cDNA bore unique molecular identifiers. MiXCR was run by TCRdb on the 5' RACE reads, yielding one entry per CDR3 protein. Of around 510,000 distinct CDR3 sequences listed, roughly an eighth are singletons. V was pared by 5 bases and J by 1 base, with 11 bases between. Germline lookup yields CDR1 SGHTA and CDR2 FQGNSA. The CDR3 runs 14 residues. This clonotype was observed a handful of times. Its target is unknown. These data were likewise used in another study, on yellow fever vaccine responses in identical twins.

The chain employs TRBV7-2 and TRBJ2-5; D gene uncertain. The receptor was isolated from a woman between 18 and 29 years old in good health. The sample was CD4+ T cells sorted from blood. The CDR3 DNA is TGTGCCAGCAGCCGATTCGGTCCCCAAGAGACCCAGTACTTC. It is translated as CASSRFGPQETQYF. The full variable domain, rest sourced from reference TRBV7-2 and TRBJ2-5, is GAGVSQSPSNKVTEKGKDVELRCDPISGHTALYWYRQSLGQGLEFLIYFQGNSAPDKSGLPSDRFSAERTGGSVSTLTIQRTQQEDSAVYLCASSRFGPQETQYFGPGTRLLVL.